This TCR beta chain stems from a study of control samples from healthy donors and cancer patients. The data were produced by immunoSEQ multiplex PCR, yet TCRdb's version contains in-frame clones alone and is incomplete. Among 130,000 to 150,000 clones listed, approximately 88% were seen once. There are 17 residues in the CDR3. The germline gives CDR1 SGHTA, CDR2 FQGNSA. With 5 bases clipped from V and 6 bases from J, the junction kept 16 bases outside the gene matches. V is TRBV7-2 and J is TRBJ1-5; TRBD1 matches 7 bases. The sequenced sample consisted of blood. The sequence came from a man aged 30-40 years in good health. CDR3 in amino acids: CASSADRDKQWGQPQHF. The CDR3 nucleotides are TGTGCCAGCAGCGCTGACAGGGACAAACAATGGGGTCAGCCCCAGCATTTT.